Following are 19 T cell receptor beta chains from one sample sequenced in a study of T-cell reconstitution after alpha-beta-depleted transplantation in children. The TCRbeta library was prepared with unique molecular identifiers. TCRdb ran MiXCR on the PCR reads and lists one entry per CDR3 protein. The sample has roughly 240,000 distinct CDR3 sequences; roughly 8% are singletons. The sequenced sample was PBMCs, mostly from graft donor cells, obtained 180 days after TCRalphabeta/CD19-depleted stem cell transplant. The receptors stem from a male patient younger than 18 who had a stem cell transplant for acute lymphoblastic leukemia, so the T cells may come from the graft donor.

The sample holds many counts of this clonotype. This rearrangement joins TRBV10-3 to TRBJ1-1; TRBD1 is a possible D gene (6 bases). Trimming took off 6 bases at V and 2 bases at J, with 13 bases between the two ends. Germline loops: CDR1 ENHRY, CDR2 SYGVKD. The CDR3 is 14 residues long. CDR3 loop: CAIRGGGLNTEAFF. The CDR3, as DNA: TGTGCCATCAGAGGTGGGGGCCTCAACACTGAAGCTTTCTTT.

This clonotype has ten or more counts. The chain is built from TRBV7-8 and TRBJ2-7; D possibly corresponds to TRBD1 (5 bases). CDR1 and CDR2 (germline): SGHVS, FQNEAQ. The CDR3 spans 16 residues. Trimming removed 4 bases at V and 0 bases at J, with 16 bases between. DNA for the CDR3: TGTGCCAGCAGCTACCCCGTAGGGGTCAGCTCCTACGAGCAGTACTTC. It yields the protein CASSYPVGVSSYEQYF.

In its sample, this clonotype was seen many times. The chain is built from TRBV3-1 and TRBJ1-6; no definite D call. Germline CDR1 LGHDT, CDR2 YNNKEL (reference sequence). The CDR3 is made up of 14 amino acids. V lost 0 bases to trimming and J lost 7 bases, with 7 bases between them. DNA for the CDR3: TGTGCCAGCAGCCAAGACCCAGGAAATTCACCCCTCCACTTT. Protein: CASSQDPGNSPLHF.

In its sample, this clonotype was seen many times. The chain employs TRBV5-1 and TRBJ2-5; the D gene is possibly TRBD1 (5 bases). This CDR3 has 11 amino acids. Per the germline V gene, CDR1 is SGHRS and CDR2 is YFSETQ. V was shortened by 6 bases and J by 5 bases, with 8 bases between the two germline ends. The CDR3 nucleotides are TGCGCCAGCAAGGGGTTCGAGACCCAGTACTTC. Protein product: CASKGFETQYF.

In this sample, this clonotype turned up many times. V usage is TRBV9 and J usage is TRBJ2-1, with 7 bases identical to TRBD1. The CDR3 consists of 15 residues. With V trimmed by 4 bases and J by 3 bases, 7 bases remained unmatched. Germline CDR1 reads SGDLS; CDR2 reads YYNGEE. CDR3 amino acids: CASSSAGTDYNEQFF. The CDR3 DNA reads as TGTGCCAGCAGCTCAGCCGGGACAGACTACAATGAGCAGTTCTTC.

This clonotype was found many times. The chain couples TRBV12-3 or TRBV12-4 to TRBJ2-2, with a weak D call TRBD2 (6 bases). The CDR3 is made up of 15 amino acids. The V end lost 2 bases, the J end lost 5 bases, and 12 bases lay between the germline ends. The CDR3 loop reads CASSLSGLITGELFF. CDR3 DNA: TGTGCCAGCAGTTTAAGCGGGCTGATAACCGGGGAGCTGTTTTTT.

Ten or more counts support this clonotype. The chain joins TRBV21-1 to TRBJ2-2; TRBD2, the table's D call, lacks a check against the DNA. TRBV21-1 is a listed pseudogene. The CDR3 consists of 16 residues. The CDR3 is CASSKGGLAATGELFF. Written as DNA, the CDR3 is TGTGCCAGCAGCAAAGGGGGACTAGCGGCGACCGGGGAGCTGTTTTTT.

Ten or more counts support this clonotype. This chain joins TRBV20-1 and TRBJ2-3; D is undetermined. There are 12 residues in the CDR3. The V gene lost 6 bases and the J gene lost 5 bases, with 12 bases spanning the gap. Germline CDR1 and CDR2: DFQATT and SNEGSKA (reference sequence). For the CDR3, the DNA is TGCAGTGCCCCTCTGGGCGTAGATACGCAGTATTTT. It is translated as CSAPLGVDTQYF.

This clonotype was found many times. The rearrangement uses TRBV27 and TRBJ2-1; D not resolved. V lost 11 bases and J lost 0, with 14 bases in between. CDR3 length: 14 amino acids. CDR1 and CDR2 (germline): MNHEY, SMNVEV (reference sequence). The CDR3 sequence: CAAISTRSYNEQFF. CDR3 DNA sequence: TGTGCCGCCATTTCAACGCGCTCCTACAATGAGCAGTTCTTC.

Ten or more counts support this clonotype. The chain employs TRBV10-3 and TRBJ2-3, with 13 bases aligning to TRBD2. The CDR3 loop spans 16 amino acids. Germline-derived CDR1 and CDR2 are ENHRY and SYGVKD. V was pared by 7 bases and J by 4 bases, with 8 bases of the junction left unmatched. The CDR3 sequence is CAITERLAGGPDTQYF. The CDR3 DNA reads TGTGCCATCACCGAACGACTAGCGGGGGGCCCAGATACGCAGTATTTT.

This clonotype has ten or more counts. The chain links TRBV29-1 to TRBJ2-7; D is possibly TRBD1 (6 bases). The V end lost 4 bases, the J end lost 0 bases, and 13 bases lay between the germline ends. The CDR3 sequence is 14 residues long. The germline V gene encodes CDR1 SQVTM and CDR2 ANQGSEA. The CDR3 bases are TGCAGCGTTGCCTCTACAGGGACCTCCTACGAGCAGTACTTC. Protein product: CSVASTGTSYEQYF.

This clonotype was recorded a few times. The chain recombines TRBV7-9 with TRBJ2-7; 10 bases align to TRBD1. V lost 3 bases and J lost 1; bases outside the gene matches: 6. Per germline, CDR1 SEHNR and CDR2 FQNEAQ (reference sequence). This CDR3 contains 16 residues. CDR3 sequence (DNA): TGTGCCAGCAGCTTGCAGGGGGGACAGGGGTCCTACGAGCAGTACTTC. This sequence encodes CASSLQGGQGSYEQYF.

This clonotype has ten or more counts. The CDR3 bases are TGTGCCAGCAGCGTAGGGACAGCCCAAGAGACCCAGTACTTC. Its protein product is CASSVGTAQETQYF. The chain has TRBV9 and TRBJ2-5; a weak D match, TRBD1 (6 bases). The CDR3 is made up of 14 amino acids. Trimming removed 0 bases at V and 1 base at J, with 7 bases between. Per germline, CDR1 SGDLS and CDR2 YYNGEE. Full variable domain (rest looked up from reference TRBV9 and TRBJ2-5): DSGVTQTPKHLITATGQRVTLRCSPRSGDLSVYWYQQSLDQGLQFLIQYYNGEERAKGNILERFSAQQFPDLHSELNLSSLELGDSALYFCASSVGTAQETQYFGPGTRLLVL.

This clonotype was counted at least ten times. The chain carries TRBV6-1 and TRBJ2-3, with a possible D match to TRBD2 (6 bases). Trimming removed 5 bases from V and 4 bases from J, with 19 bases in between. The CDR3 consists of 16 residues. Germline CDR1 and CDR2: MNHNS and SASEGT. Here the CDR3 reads CASSKGLTSFSDTQYF. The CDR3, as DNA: TGTGCCAGCAGTAAGGGACTGACGTCCTTTTCAGATACGCAGTATTTT.

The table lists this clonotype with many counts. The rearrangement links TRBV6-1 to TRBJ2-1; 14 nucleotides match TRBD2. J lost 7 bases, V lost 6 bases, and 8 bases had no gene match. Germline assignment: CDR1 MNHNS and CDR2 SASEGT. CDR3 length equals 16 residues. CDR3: CASRAERTSGGNEQFF. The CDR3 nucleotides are TGTGCCAGCAGAGCCGAGAGGACTAGCGGGGGGAATGAGCAGTTCTTC.

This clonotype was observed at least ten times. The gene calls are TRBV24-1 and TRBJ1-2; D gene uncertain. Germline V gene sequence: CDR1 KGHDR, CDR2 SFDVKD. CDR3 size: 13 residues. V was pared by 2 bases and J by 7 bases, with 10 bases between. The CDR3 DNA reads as TGTGCCACCAGTGATTCCGATGACTCTGGCTACACCTTC. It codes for CATSDSDDSGYTF.

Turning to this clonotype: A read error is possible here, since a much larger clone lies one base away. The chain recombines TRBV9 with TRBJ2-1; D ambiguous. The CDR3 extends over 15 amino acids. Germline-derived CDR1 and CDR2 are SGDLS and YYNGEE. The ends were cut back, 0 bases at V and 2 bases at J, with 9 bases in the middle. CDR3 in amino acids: CASSVAVSAYNEQFF. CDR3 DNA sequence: TGTGCCAGCAGCGTAGCGGTGAGCGCCTACAATGAGCAGTTCTTC.

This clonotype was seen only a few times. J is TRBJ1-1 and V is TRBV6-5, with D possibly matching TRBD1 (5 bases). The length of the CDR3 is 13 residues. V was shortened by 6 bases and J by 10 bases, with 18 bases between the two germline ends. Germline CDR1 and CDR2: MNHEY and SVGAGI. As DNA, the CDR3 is TGTGCCAGCAGACGGGACGGCCTTGGAGGAGCTTTCTTT. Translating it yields CASRRDGLGGAFF.

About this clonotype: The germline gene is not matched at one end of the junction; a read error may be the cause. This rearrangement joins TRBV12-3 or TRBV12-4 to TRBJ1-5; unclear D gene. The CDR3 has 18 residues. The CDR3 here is CAISLLISWERSNQPQHF. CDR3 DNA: TGTGCCATCAGTTTATTAATATCCTGGGAGAGGAGCAATCAGCCCCAGCATTTT.